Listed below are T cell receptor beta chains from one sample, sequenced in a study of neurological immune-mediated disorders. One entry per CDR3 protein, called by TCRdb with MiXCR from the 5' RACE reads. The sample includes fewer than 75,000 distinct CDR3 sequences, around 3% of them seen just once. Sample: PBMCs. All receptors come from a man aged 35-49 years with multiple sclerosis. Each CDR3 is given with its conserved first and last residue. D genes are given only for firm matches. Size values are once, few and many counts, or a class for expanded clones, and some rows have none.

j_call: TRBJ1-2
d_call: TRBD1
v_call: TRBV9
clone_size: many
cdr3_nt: TGTGCCAGCAGCTCCCTCGGGACAGGGTATGGCTACACCTTC
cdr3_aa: CASSSLGTGYGYTF

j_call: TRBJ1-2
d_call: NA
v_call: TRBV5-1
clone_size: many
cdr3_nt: TGCGCCAGCAGCTGGCAGGACAGTAACTATGGCTACACCTTC
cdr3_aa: CASSWQDSNYGYTF

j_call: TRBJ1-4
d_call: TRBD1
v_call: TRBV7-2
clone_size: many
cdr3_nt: TGTGCCAGCAGCTCATGGACAGGGGGCCATGAAAAACTGTTTTTT
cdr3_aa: CASSSWTGGHEKLFF

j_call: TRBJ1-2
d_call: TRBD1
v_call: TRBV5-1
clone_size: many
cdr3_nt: TGCGCCAGCAGCCGGGGGGACAGTGGAGCTAACTATGGCTACACCTTC
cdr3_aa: CASSRGDSGANYGYTF

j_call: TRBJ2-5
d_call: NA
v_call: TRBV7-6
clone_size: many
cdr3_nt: TGTGCCAGCAGCTTAGAGCTCAGGGGTGTAAAGGAGACCCAGTACTTC
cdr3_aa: CASSLELRGVKETQYF

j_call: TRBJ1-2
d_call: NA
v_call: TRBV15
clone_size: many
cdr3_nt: TGTGCCACCAGCGCCCGGGACACCCCCGACTATGGCTACACCTTC
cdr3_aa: CATSARDTPDYGYTF

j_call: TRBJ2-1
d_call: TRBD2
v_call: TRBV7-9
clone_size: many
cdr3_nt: TGTGCCAGCAGCTTAGGTAGCGGGGACAACAATGAGCAGTTCTTC
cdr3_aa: CASSLGSGDNNEQFF

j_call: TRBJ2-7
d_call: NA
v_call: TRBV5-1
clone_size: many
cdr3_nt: TGCGCCAGCAGCTTGGGGACGGTGCCCTACGAGCAGTACTTC
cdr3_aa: CASSLGTVPYEQYF

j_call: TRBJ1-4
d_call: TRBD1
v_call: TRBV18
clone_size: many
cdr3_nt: TGTGCCAGCTCACCTCGACAGGGTGTAAAACTGTTTTTT
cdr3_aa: CASSPRQGVKLFF

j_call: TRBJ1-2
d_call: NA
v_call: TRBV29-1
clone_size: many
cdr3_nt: TGCAGCGTTGGACGGGAGGCTAACTATGGCTACACCTTC
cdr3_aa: CSVGREANYGYTF

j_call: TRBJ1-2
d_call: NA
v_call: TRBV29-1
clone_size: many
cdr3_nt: TGCAGCGTTGCCAGGGAAGACGGCTACACCTTC
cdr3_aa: CSVAREDGYTF

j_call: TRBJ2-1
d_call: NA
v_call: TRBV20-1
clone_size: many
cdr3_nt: TGCAGTGCTTCTCAGCCCTCCGGGGACGAGCAGTTCTTC
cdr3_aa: CSASQPSGDEQFF

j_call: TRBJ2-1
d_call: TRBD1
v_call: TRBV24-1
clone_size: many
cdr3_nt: TGTGCCACCAGTGATTGGGACAGGGCTCTGCAGTTCTTC
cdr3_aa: CATSDWDRALQFF

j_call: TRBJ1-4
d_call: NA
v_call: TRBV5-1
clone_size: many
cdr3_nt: TGCGCCAGCAGCTTGGCAGGGAGTAATGAAAAACTGTTTTTT
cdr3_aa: CASSLAGSNEKLFF

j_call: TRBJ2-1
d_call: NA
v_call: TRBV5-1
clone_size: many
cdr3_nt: TGCGCCAGCAGCTTGGTCCCCTCCTACAATGAGCAGTTCTTC
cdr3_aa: CASSLVPSYNEQFF

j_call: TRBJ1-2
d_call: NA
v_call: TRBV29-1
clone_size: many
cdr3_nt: TGCAGCGTTGAAGAGGACGCCGGCTATGGCTACACCTTC
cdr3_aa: CSVEEDAGYGYTF

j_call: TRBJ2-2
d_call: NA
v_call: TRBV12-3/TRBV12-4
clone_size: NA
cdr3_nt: TGTGCCAGCAGTCACCTACAGGTTACCGGGGAGCTGTTTTTT
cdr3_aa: CASSHLQVTGELFF

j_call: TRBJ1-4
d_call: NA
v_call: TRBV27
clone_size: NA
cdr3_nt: TGTGCCAGCAGTGGCCGGGATACCCGTGGGGAAAAACTGTTTTTT
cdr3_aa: CASSGRDTRGEKLFF

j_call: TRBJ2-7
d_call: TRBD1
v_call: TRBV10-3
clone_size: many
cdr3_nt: TGTGCCATCAGTGGGCGGACAGGGGGGTTGGGTGAGCAGTACTTC
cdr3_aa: CAISGRTGGLGEQYF

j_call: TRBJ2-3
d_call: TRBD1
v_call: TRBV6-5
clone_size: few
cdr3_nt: TGTGCCAGCAGAGTTAAGACAGGGGCAGATACGCAGTATTTT
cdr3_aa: CASRVKTGADTQYF

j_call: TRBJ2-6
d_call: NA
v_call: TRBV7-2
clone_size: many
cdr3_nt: TGTGCCAGCAGCTTAGCTCTTGGGGCCAACGTCCTGACTTTC
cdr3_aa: CASSLALGANVLTF

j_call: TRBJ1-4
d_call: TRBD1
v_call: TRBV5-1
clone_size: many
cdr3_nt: TGCGCCAGCAGCTTTGACAGGGGGTCTGAAAAACTGTTTTTT
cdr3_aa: CASSFDRGSEKLFF

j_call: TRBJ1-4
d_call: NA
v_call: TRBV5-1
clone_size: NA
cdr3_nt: TGCGCCAGCAGCCTGGACAGCTCTAATGAAAAACTGTTTTTT
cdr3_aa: CASSLDSSNEKLFF